The rows below give T cell receptor beta chains drawn from one sample of a study of T cell clones after liver transplantation. Here immunoSEQ multiplex PCR was the method, and the copy in TCRdb shows in-frame clones only, minus some. The profile covers 45,000 to 60,000 clones, with around 70% appearing a single time and approximately 10% taken by the ten largest. Sequencing used CD4+ T cells from blood, obtained at the 22-month timepoint. These receptors came from a human patient who received a liver transplant. A share of the T cells may be of graft donor origin. The CDR3 runs from the conserved cysteine through the conserved F or W. Fields, in order: D gene, J gene, clone size, V gene, CDR3 protein, CDR3 DNA. The D gene is left open where the match is weak. The size of a clone is reported for some rows only, either as once, few or many, or as a class for expanded clones.

d_gene: TRBD1; j_gene: TRBJ1-1; abundance: -; v_gene: TRBV7-9; CDR3aa: CASSPYRGGTEAFF; CDR3nt: TGTGCCAGCAGTCCCTACAGGGGAGGCACTGAAGCTTTCTTT
d_gene: -; j_gene: TRBJ1-4; abundance: once; v_gene: TRBV28; CDR3aa: CASRGQSNEKLFF; CDR3nt: TGTGCCAGCCGCGGGCAGAGTAATGAAAAACTGTTTTTT
d_gene: -; j_gene: TRBJ1-2; abundance: -; v_gene: TRBV2; CDR3aa: CASKGGNYGYTF; CDR3nt: TGTGCCAGCAAGGGGGGGAACTATGGCTACACCTTC
d_gene: -; j_gene: TRBJ2-5; abundance: -; v_gene: TRBV28; CDR3aa: CASSSNRETQYF; CDR3nt: TGTGCCAGCAGTTCGAATAGAGAGACCCAGTACTTC
d_gene: -; j_gene: TRBJ2-7; abundance: -; v_gene: TRBV13; CDR3aa: CASSSIARREQYF; CDR3nt: TGTGCCAGCAGCTCAATAGCGAGGCGGGAGCAGTACTTC
d_gene: TRBD1; j_gene: TRBJ1-1; abundance: -; v_gene: TRBV6-1; CDR3aa: CASSGGQGAAFF; CDR3nt: TGTGCCAGCAGTGGGGGACAGGGTGCAGCTTTCTTT
d_gene: -; j_gene: TRBJ2-4; abundance: few; v_gene: TRBV6-5; CDR3aa: CASSYGAGDGIQYF; CDR3nt: TGTGCCAGCAGTTACGGGGCCGGGGACGGCATTCAGTACTTC
d_gene: -; j_gene: TRBJ2-7; abundance: -; v_gene: TRBV21-1; CDR3aa: CASSKPLKGDEQYF; CDR3nt: TGTGCCAGCAGCAAACCCTTGAAGGGGGACGAGCAGTACTTC
d_gene: -; j_gene: TRBJ1-2; abundance: -; v_gene: TRBV28; CDR3aa: CASSLTADSLYGYTF; CDR3nt: TGTGCCAGCAGTCTCACCGCTGACAGCCTCTATGGCTACACCTTC
d_gene: TRBD1; j_gene: TRBJ1-2; abundance: -; v_gene: TRBV27; CDR3aa: CATYRDRGGYTF; CDR3nt: TGTGCCACCTACCGGGACAGGGGAGGCTACACCTTC
d_gene: -; j_gene: TRBJ2-1; abundance: -; v_gene: TRBV4-2; CDR3aa: CASQPGASSYNEQFF; CDR3nt: TGTGCCAGTCAGCCAGGGGCTAGCTCCTACAATGAGCAGTTCTTC
d_gene: -; j_gene: TRBJ2-2; abundance: few; v_gene: TRBV6-1; CDR3aa: CASGTTRNTGELFF; CDR3nt: TGTGCCAGCGGGACGACTAGGAACACCGGGGAGCTGTTTTTT
d_gene: -; j_gene: TRBJ1-2; abundance: medium-sized; v_gene: TRBV28; CDR3aa: CASSLLPAGYTF; CDR3nt: TGTGCCAGCAGTTTACTACCAGCAGGCTACACCTTC
d_gene: -; j_gene: TRBJ2-1; abundance: -; v_gene: TRBV2; CDR3aa: CASQESYNEQFF; CDR3nt: TGTGCCAGCCAGGAGTCCTACAATGAGCAGTTCTTC
d_gene: TRBD1; j_gene: TRBJ1-1; abundance: -; v_gene: TRBV5-6; CDR3aa: CASSLDRATEAFF; CDR3nt: TGTGCCAGCAGCCTAGACAGGGCCACTGAAGCTTTCTTT
d_gene: TRBD1; j_gene: TRBJ2-3; abundance: -; v_gene: TRBV27; CDR3aa: CASSSLPGGVVTDTQYF; CDR3nt: TGTGCCAGCAGTTCTTTACCAGGGGGCGTGGTGACAGATACGCAGTATTTT
d_gene: -; j_gene: TRBJ1-2; abundance: few; v_gene: TRBV28; CDR3aa: CASSSPGETLYGYTF; CDR3nt: TGTGCCAGCAGTTCCCCCGGGGAGACTCTCTATGGCTACACCTTC
d_gene: -; j_gene: TRBJ1-2; abundance: -; v_gene: TRBV5-4; CDR3aa: CASSSILQGRGYTF; CDR3nt: TGTGCCAGCAGCTCTATATTACAGGGTCGCGGCTACACCTTC
d_gene: -; j_gene: TRBJ2-5; abundance: -; v_gene: TRBV10-2; CDR3aa: CASSSDWTGTQYF; CDR3nt: TGCGCCAGCAGTTCCGACTGGACGGGGACCCAGTACTTC
d_gene: -; j_gene: TRBJ1-5; abundance: few; v_gene: TRBV2; CDR3aa: CASRDDGSNQPQHF; CDR3nt: TGTGCCAGCAGGGATGACGGTAGCAATCAGCCCCAGCATTTT
d_gene: -; j_gene: TRBJ2-1; abundance: -; v_gene: TRBV5-6; CDR3aa: CASTYRWGSSSYNEQFF; CDR3nt: TGTGCCAGCACCTACAGGTGGGGGTCAAGCTCCTACAATGAGCAGTTCTTC
d_gene: TRBD1; j_gene: TRBJ1-2; abundance: -; v_gene: TRBV18; CDR3aa: CASSAGQGPAGYTF; CDR3nt: TGTGCCAGCTCGGCGGGACAGGGCCCGGCCGGCTACACCTTC
d_gene: -; j_gene: TRBJ1-1; abundance: -; v_gene: TRBV15; CDR3aa: CATSRDAVSTEAFF; CDR3nt: TGTGCCACCAGCAGAGATGCGGTCAGCACTGAAGCTTTCTTT
d_gene: -; j_gene: TRBJ2-6; abundance: -; v_gene: TRBV30; CDR3aa: CAWSVQPGANVLTF; CDR3nt: TGTGCCTGGAGTGTTCAGCCTGGGGCCAACGTCCTGACTTTC
d_gene: TRBD1; j_gene: TRBJ1-2; abundance: -; v_gene: TRBV4-1; CDR3aa: CASSDNGYRGDNYGYTF; CDR3nt: TGCGCCAGCAGCGATAACGGCTACAGGGGCGACAACTATGGCTACACCTTC
d_gene: TRBD1; j_gene: TRBJ2-2; abundance: -; v_gene: TRBV7-2; CDR3aa: CASSLDTGVTGELFF; CDR3nt: TGTGCCAGCAGTTTGGATACAGGGGTTACCGGGGAGCTGTTTTTT
d_gene: -; j_gene: TRBJ1-1; abundance: -; v_gene: TRBV19; CDR3aa: CASSSQGRQTEAFF; CDR3nt: TGTGCCAGTAGTAGTCAGGGGCGCCAAACTGAAGCTTTCTTT
d_gene: -; j_gene: TRBJ1-3; abundance: few; v_gene: TRBV7-2; CDR3aa: CASSLVIENTIYF; CDR3nt: TGTGCCAGCAGCTTAGTTATCGAAAACACCATATATTTT
d_gene: TRBD1; j_gene: TRBJ1-4; abundance: -; v_gene: TRBV30; CDR3aa: CAWSVKQGAEKLFF; CDR3nt: TGTGCCTGGAGTGTAAAGCAGGGGGCTGAAAAACTGTTTTTT
d_gene: -; j_gene: TRBJ2-2; abundance: -; v_gene: TRBV19; CDR3aa: CASSSTGRTGELFF; CDR3nt: TGTGCCAGTAGTTCTACAGGGCGCACCGGGGAGCTGTTTTTT
d_gene: -; j_gene: TRBJ1-6; abundance: -; v_gene: TRBV6-5; CDR3aa: CASSYRANSPLHF; CDR3nt: TGTGCCAGCAGTTACAGAGCTAATTCACCCCTCCACTTT
d_gene: -; j_gene: TRBJ2-2; abundance: medium-sized; v_gene: TRBV18; CDR3aa: CASSPREADTGELFF; CDR3nt: TGTGCCAGCTCACCAAGGGAGGCGGACACCGGGGAGCTGTTTTTT
d_gene: -; j_gene: TRBJ2-3; abundance: -; v_gene: TRBV7-3; CDR3aa: CASSPWEGDTQYF; CDR3nt: TGTGCCAGCAGCCCGTGGGAAGGCGATACGCAGTATTTT
d_gene: -; j_gene: TRBJ1-6; abundance: once; v_gene: TRBV28; CDR3aa: CASSPPSNSPLHF; CDR3nt: TGTGCCAGCAGTCCTCCGTCTAATTCACCCCTCCACTTT
d_gene: TRBD1; j_gene: TRBJ2-6; abundance: -; v_gene: TRBV28; CDR3aa: CASSPGQGASGANVLTF; CDR3nt: TGTGCCAGCAGTCCGGGACAGGGGGCCTCTGGGGCCAACGTCCTGACTTTC
d_gene: TRBD1; j_gene: TRBJ2-7; abundance: -; v_gene: TRBV15; CDR3aa: CATSRQGQGWERYYEQYF; CDR3nt: TGTGCCACCAGCAGACAAGGACAGGGGTGGGAGCGGTACTACGAGCAGTACTTC
d_gene: TRBD1; j_gene: TRBJ2-7; abundance: -; v_gene: TRBV2; CDR3aa: CASNRDRAYEQYF; CDR3nt: TGTGCCAGTAACCGGGACAGGGCCTACGAGCAGTACTTC
d_gene: -; j_gene: TRBJ2-1; abundance: -; v_gene: TRBV30; CDR3aa: CAWSVLSGYNEQFF; CDR3nt: TGTGCCTGGAGTGTACTATCCGGATACAATGAGCAGTTCTTC
d_gene: TRBD2; j_gene: TRBJ2-5; abundance: -; v_gene: TRBV7-2; CDR3aa: CASSLGLAGGRETQYF; CDR3nt: TGTGCCAGCAGCCTTGGACTAGCGGGGGGGCGAGAGACCCAGTACTTC
d_gene: -; j_gene: TRBJ2-1; abundance: -; v_gene: TRBV4-3; CDR3aa: CASTSEHEQFF; CDR3nt: TGCGCCAGCACCTCGGAGCATGAGCAGTTCTTC
d_gene: -; j_gene: TRBJ2-1; abundance: -; v_gene: TRBV11-1; CDR3aa: CASSTPGLTYNEQFF; CDR3nt: TGTGCCAGCAGCACACCGGGACTGACCTACAATGAGCAGTTCTTC
d_gene: TRBD2; j_gene: TRBJ2-1; abundance: -; v_gene: TRBV29-1; CDR3aa: CSVLSGGQNNEQFF; CDR3nt: TGCAGCGTCCTAAGCGGGGGGCAAAACAATGAGCAGTTCTTC
d_gene: -; j_gene: TRBJ2-3; abundance: -; v_gene: TRBV14; CDR3aa: CASSVNLGDTQYF; CDR3nt: TGTGCCAGCAGCGTTAACCTTGGAGATACGCAGTATTTT
d_gene: -; j_gene: TRBJ1-2; abundance: few; v_gene: TRBV4-2; CDR3aa: CASSQNSARVGANYGYTF; CDR3nt: TGTGCCAGCAGCCAAAACTCGGCCAGGGTGGGGGCTAACTATGGCTACACCTTC
d_gene: TRBD1; j_gene: TRBJ1-1; abundance: -; v_gene: TRBV27; CDR3aa: CASRRTGVSSNTEAFF; CDR3nt: TGTGCCAGCAGGAGGACAGGGGTCAGCTCTAACACTGAAGCTTTCTTT
d_gene: TRBD1; j_gene: TRBJ1-1; abundance: once; v_gene: TRBV9; CDR3aa: CASSAGDRATEAFF; CDR3nt: TGTGCCAGCAGTGCCGGGGACAGGGCCACTGAAGCTTTCTTT
d_gene: TRBD2; j_gene: TRBJ2-2; abundance: once; v_gene: TRBV7-8; CDR3aa: CASSAARLAGGPSGELFF; CDR3nt: TGTGCCAGCAGCGCCGCCAGACTAGCGGGGGGGCCAAGCGGGGAGCTGTTTTTT
d_gene: -; j_gene: TRBJ2-7; abundance: once; v_gene: TRBV19; CDR3aa: CASSIMTGAYEQYF; CDR3nt: TGTGCCAGTAGTATAATGACGGGGGCCTACGAGCAGTACTTC
d_gene: -; j_gene: TRBJ1-4; abundance: -; v_gene: TRBV7-8; CDR3aa: CASSPLIGTQGEKLFF; CDR3nt: TGTGCCAGCAGTCCCCTAATTGGGACCCAGGGTGAAAAACTGTTTTTT
d_gene: -; j_gene: TRBJ2-3; abundance: few; v_gene: TRBV20-1; CDR3aa: CSASTDTQYF; CDR3nt: TGCAGTGCTAGCACAGATACGCAGTATTTT
d_gene: -; j_gene: TRBJ2-1; abundance: -; v_gene: TRBV29-1; CDR3aa: CSVITGSGSSYNEQFF; CDR3nt: TGCAGCGTTATAACAGGGTCAGGGAGCTCCTACAATGAGCAGTTCTTC
d_gene: -; j_gene: TRBJ1-1; abundance: once; v_gene: TRBV6-6; CDR3aa: CASSPRQLNTEAFF; CDR3nt: TGTGCCAGCAGTCCAAGACAGTTGAACACTGAAGCTTTCTTT
d_gene: TRBD2; j_gene: TRBJ2-1; abundance: -; v_gene: TRBV10-3; CDR3aa: CAISGTSNEQFF; CDR3nt: TGTGCCATCAGTGGGACTAGCAATGAGCAGTTCTTC
d_gene: TRBD2; j_gene: TRBJ2-3; abundance: -; v_gene: TRBV19; CDR3aa: CASSSGGPRYTDTQYF; CDR3nt: TGTGCCAGTAGCAGCGGGGGCCCCAGGTACACAGATACGCAGTATTTT
d_gene: TRBD1; j_gene: TRBJ2-7; abundance: -; v_gene: TRBV11-2; CDR3aa: CASSIDRVGEQYF; CDR3nt: TGTGCCAGCAGCATTGACAGGGTGGGCGAGCAGTACTTC
d_gene: -; j_gene: TRBJ1-1; abundance: -; v_gene: TRBV7-8; CDR3aa: CASNQGHQNTEAFF; CDR3nt: TGTGCCAGCAACCAGGGACACCAGAACACTGAAGCTTTCTTT
d_gene: -; j_gene: TRBJ1-2; abundance: -; v_gene: TRBV23-1; CDR3aa: CAPCRIWGPIHGYTF; CDR3nt: TGCGCCCCCTGTAGAATATGGGGGCCGATCCATGGCTACACCTTC
d_gene: -; j_gene: TRBJ1-5; abundance: -; v_gene: TRBV19; CDR3aa: CASSPDLGGPLQPQHF; CDR3nt: TGTGCCAGTAGTCCAGACCTCGGGGGCCCGCTACAGCCCCAGCATTTT
d_gene: -; j_gene: TRBJ1-3; abundance: -; v_gene: TRBV30; CDR3aa: CAWSAQAPGNTIYF; CDR3nt: TGTGCCTGGAGCGCCCAGGCGCCCGGAAACACCATATATTTT